Reported below is one T cell receptor beta chain. These data belong to a study of cytomegalovirus exposure and HLA in healthy donors. Germline-derived CDR1 and CDR2 are LNHDA and SQIVND (reference sequence). The V end was cut by 5 bases, the J end by 0 bases, with 9 bases between. The CDR3 has 14 residues. PCR used 60 Vbeta primers and 13 Jbeta primers. Repertoires were generated with immunoSEQ multiplex PCR, while TCRdb's copy carries only in-frame clones and drops some. Seen here are 95,000 to 110,000 clones, approximately 76% observed once, and the top ten hold roughly 2.3%. The sequence derives from a man aged 18-30 years in good health and CMV-seronegative. This chain links TRBV19 with TRBJ2-3; a weak D match, TRBD2 (5 bases). Sample: PBMCs. The CDR3 bases are TGTGCCAGTAGTTTACCGGGGAGCACAGATACGCAGTATTTT. This codes for CASSLPGSTDTQYF.